The next 20 T cell receptor beta chains were all read from a single sample in a study of T cells expressing NK-cell markers. One entry per CDR3 protein, without DNA, is what TCRdb gives after re-calling the 5' RACE reads. Recorded for this sample: about 260,000 distinct CDR3 sequences. The source material was blood T cells: a sorted CD56 or NKG2C T cell subset, CD4+ or CD8+ T cells, or bulk PBMC T cells (not recorded which). These TCRs come from a man aged 18 to 30 in good health.

V is TRBV20-1 and J is TRBJ2-3; the D call from TCRdb, TRBD2, cannot be confirmed without DNA. Germline V gene sequence: CDR1 DFQATT, CDR2 SNEGSKA (reference sequence). CDR3 length: 15 residues. The CDR3 loop reads CSASFSRGQPDTQYF.

The chain employs TRBV6-1 and TRBJ2-1; no DNA is available, so the TRBD1 call from TCRdb remains unchecked. Germline V gene lookup returns CDR1 MNHNS and CDR2 SASEGT. The CDR3 contains 15 residues. The CDR3 loop is CASSRGGRGRNEQFF.

The chain joins TRBV12-3 or TRBV12-4 to TRBJ2-2; TCRdb picks TRBD2, but there is no DNA to check that call. The CDR3 totals 16 residues. The CDR3 here is CASSLGLAGATGELFF.

V gene TRBV5-1 combines with J gene TRBJ2-1; the D call of TRBD2 rests on TCRdb alone, since no DNA is present to check it. Germline V gene sequence: CDR1 SGHRS, CDR2 YFSETQ. This CDR3 contains 14 residues. The CDR3 is CASSPSAFHNEQFF.

The genes are TRBV7-8 and TRBJ2-5. Looked up from germline, CDR1 is SGHVS and CDR2 is FQNEAQ. This CDR3 is built from 16 residues. CDR3: CASSLLDWTGQETQYF.

This rearrangement joins TRBV29-1 to TRBJ2-7; with no DNA, the TCRdb D assignment of TRBD2 cannot be verified. Germline values: CDR1 SQVTM, CDR2 ANQGSEA. The CDR3 has 14 residues. CDR3 sequence: CSVNLAGVAYEQYF.

The V call is TRBV25-1, the J call TRBJ2-3; with no DNA, the TCRdb D assignment of TRBD1 cannot be verified. The CDR3 has 14 residues. The germline V gene encodes CDR1 MGHDK and CDR2 SYGVNS. CDR3 residues: CASGRGELTDTQYF.

V usage is TRBV29-1 and J usage is TRBJ1-1. This CDR3 is 13 amino acids long. Germline V gene lookup returns CDR1 SQVTM and CDR2 ANQGSEA. CDR3: CSVSMFRTTEAFF.

The chain joins TRBV20-1 to TRBJ2-7; checking the TCRdb D call of TRBD2 is not possible without DNA. Germline V CDR1 and CDR2: DFQATT, SNEGSKA (reference sequence). The CDR3 is made up of 14 amino acids. This chain's CDR3 is CSAPSFRRNNEQYF.

The chain has TRBV30 and TRBJ1-1; TCRdb indicates TRBD1, and absent DNA this call remains unverified. The germline CDR1 and CDR2 sequences are GTSNPN and SVGIG (reference sequence). This CDR3 has 13 amino acids. CDR3 sequence: CALTRGRDTEAFF.

The rearrangement links TRBV20-1 to TRBJ2-6; there is no DNA to check the TCRdb D call of TRBD1. The CDR3 covers 16 residues. Germline V lookup: CDR1 DFQATT, CDR2 SNEGSKA (reference sequence). The CDR3: CSGQGGSSSGANVLTF.

The chain couples TRBV18 to TRBJ2-5; TCRdb reports TRBD1, a call that lacks DNA to check it against. CDR1 and CDR2 from the germline V gene are KGHSH and LQKENI. There are 16 residues in the CDR3. CDR3 residues: CASSPRRTGARETQYF.

The rearrangement uses TRBV2 and TRBJ2-5; lacking DNA, the TRBD1 call made by TCRdb goes unchecked. The CDR3 spans 15 residues. Germline values: CDR1 SNHLY, CDR2 FYNNEI. CDR3 amino acids: CASSDQGGTGETQYF.

V gene TRBV11-2 combines with J gene TRBJ2-4; TCRdb proposes TRBD1, but this gene call is untestable without DNA. Germline V lookup: CDR1 SGHAT, CDR2 FQNNGV. The CDR3 has 14 amino acids. CDR3 loop: CASSQTGAKNIQYF.

The chain uses TRBV3-1 and TRBJ2-5; the D call of TRBD1 rests on TCRdb alone, since no DNA is present to check it. Germline CDR1 reads LGHDT; CDR2 reads YNNKEL (reference sequence). CDR3 size: 14 residues. Here the CDR3 reads CASSHTGGQETQYF.

The rearrangement uses TRBV19 and TRBJ2-1; the D call of TRBD2 rests on TCRdb alone, since no DNA is present to check it. CDR3 length: 14 amino acids. CDR1 and CDR2 from the germline V gene are LNHDA and SQIVND (reference sequence). The CDR3 loop is CASKERSLYNEQFF. Together with reference TRBV19 and TRBJ2-1, the CDR3 gives the full variable domain: DGGITQSPKYLFRKEGQNVTLSCEQNLNHDAMYWYRQDPGQGLRLIYYSQIVNDFQKGDIAEGYSVSREKKESFPLTVTSAQKNPTAFYLCASKERSLYNEQFFGPGTRLTVL.

The rearrangement uses TRBV10-3 and TRBJ2-1; without DNA, the TCRdb call of TRBD2 cannot be checked. From germline, CDR1 is ENHRY and CDR2 SYGVKD. The CDR3 sequence is 12 residues long. This CDR3 reads CAITGTSGEQFF.

The J gene is TRBJ2-1, the V gene TRBV4-3. In germline, CDR1 is LGHNA, CDR2 YSLEER. The CDR3 spans 17 residues. CDR3 residues: CASSQDYGRSSYNEQFF.

The rearrangement links TRBV20-1 to TRBJ2-2; TCRdb picks TRBD1, but there is no DNA to check that call. CDR3 length equals 15 residues. Germline V gene sequence: CDR1 DFQATT, CDR2 SNEGSKA (reference sequence). This CDR3 reads CSARYRGRITGELFF.

The V call is TRBV5-5, the J call TRBJ1-5; TCRdb's D call, TRBD1, is unchecked because there is no DNA. Germline assignment: CDR1 SGHKS and CDR2 YYEKEE (reference sequence). The CDR3 has 18 amino acids. The CDR3 sequence is CASSFDSGRVGRNQPQHF.